The 18 T cell receptor beta chains listed next were all sequenced from one sample in a study of T cells in Graves' hyperthyroidism and ophthalmopathy. What was amplified from RNA transcripts were TCR beta CDR3 regions. Using the HTBI primer set, a first-round RT-PCR was run on the TCR CDR3. TCRdb used MiXCR to reprocess the multiplex PCR reads, holding one entry per CDR3 protein. The sample comprises under 450,000 distinct CDR3 sequences, around 16% of which are singletons, and roughly 8% rests with the top ten. The sample consisted of blood. The receptors originated from a young woman with Graves' hyperthyroidism.

This clonotype was seen more than once but under ten times. This chain joins TRBV5-4 and TRBJ2-7, with D possibly being TRBD2 (6 bases). Deletions cut 4 bases from V and 5 bases from J, with 13 bases between. The CDR3 has 13 residues. CDR1 and CDR2 (germline): SGHNT, YYREEE (reference sequence). DNA of the CDR3: TGTGCCAGCAGCGGGGGGACTCGAAACGAGCAGTACTTC. Encoded protein: CASSGGTRNEQYF.

The DNA for the CDR3 is TGTGCCAGCAGCTTAACTTTCGAGAGCTCCTATAATTCACCCCTCCACTTT. Protein: CASSLTFESSYNSPLHF. V gene TRBV9 combines with J gene TRBJ1-6; D gene ambiguous. Germline loops: CDR1 SGDLS, CDR2 YYNGEE. This CDR3 contains 17 residues. The germline V and J ends were trimmed by 4 bases and 0 bases, with 14 bases remaining between them. The whole variable domain, remainder taken from reference TRBV9 and TRBJ1-6, is DSGVTQTPKHLITATGQRVTLRCSPRSGDLSVYWYQQSLDQGLQFLIQYYNGEERAKGNILERFSAQQFPDLHSELNLSSLELGDSALYFCASSLTFESSYNSPLHFGNGTRLTVT.

The chain joins TRBV19 to TRBJ2-7; possibly TRBD1 for D (5 bases). The CDR3 sequence is 15 residues long. Trimming stripped 1 base from V and 1 base from J, with 11 bases between. Germline loops: CDR1 LNHDA, CDR2 SQIVND (reference sequence). CDR3 amino acids: CASSIAPGSSYEQYF. CDR3 nucleotides: TGTGCCAGTAGTATAGCCCCAGGGTCTTCCTACGAGCAGTACTTC.

This clonotype was seen at least ten times. The chain has TRBV6-1 and TRBJ2-5, with 10 bases aligning to TRBD1. This CDR3 region has 17 residues. The junction had 11 bases not matched to a gene; V was cut back by 1 base and J by 6 bases. CDR1 MNHNS and CDR2 SASEGT come from the germline V gene. In DNA, the CDR3 is TGTGCCAGCAGTGAAGAATACGACAGGGGGCCTAGTAAGACCCAGTACTTC. It encodes CASSEEYDRGPSKTQYF.

This clonotype was recorded many times. This chain uses TRBV12-3 or TRBV12-4 with TRBJ2-6; D call uncertain. V lost 2 bases, J lost 2 bases, and 19 bases lay in between. This CDR3 contains 19 residues. CDR3 in DNA: TGTGCCAGCAGTTTAAGTTTCGGGTCCGACCCAGCTGGGGCCAACGTCCTGACTTTC. Amino acid sequence: CASSLSFGSDPAGANVLTF.

The sample holds many counts of this clonotype. This chain connects TRBV12-3 or TRBV12-4 to TRBJ1-5; perhaps TRBD1 as D (5 bases). V was cut by 0 bases and J by 7 bases, with 13 bases left in between. This CDR3 spans 15 amino acids. DNA of the CDR3: TGTGCCAGCAGTTTAGCGCAGGGTGGCTACCAGCCCCAGCATTTT. Protein: CASSLAQGGYQPQHF.

This clonotype was detected ten times or more. The V call is TRBV12-3 or TRBV12-4, the J call TRBJ2-2, with 10 bases fitting TRBD2. The CDR3 has 15 amino acids. J was trimmed by 6 bases and V by 5 bases; bases with no gene match: 6. The CDR3 loop reads CASSQLAGLAGELFF. The DNA for the CDR3 is TGTGCCAGCAGTCAACTAGCGGGGTTGGCCGGGGAGCTGTTTTTT.

This clonotype has only a few counts. The chain carries TRBV7-2 and TRBJ1-3, with D uncertain. This CDR3 is built from 15 residues. Per germline, CDR1 SGHTA and CDR2 FQGNSA. Trimming pared 7 bases from V and 0 bases from J, leaving 13 bases between. The CDR3 DNA is TGTGCCAGCAACCGACCCGCTAGCTCTGGAAACACCATATATTTT. Protein product: CASNRPASSGNTIYF.

This clonotype showed up many times. The V and J genes are TRBV20-1 and TRBJ1-2; 8 bases are shared with TRBD1. This CDR3 comprises 15 residues. CDR1 is DFQATT, CDR2 SNEGSKA, per germline (reference sequence). Trimming at V came to 6 bases and at J to 8 bases, leaving 17 bases not matched to a gene. CDR3 amino acids: CSATQGAGLGDGYTF. CDR3 nucleotide sequence: TGCAGTGCGACCCAGGGGGCTGGCCTAGGGGACGGCTACACCTTC.

This clonotype was counted at least ten times. The V and J genes are TRBV5-1 and TRBJ1-2; possibly TRBD1 for D (5 bases). This CDR3 spans 15 amino acids. Per the germline V gene, CDR1 is SGHRS and CDR2 is YFSETQ. The V gene lost 1 base and the J gene lost 5 bases, with 15 bases spanning the gap. CDR3 loop: CASSLTWGTDYGYTF. The CDR3 nucleotides are TGCGCCAGCAGCTTGACTTGGGGCACAGATTATGGCTACACCTTC.

The sample holds many counts of this clonotype. This sequence joins TRBV20-1 and TRBJ1-1; 10 nucleotides line up with TRBD1. The CDR3 runs 15 residues. Germline V gene sequence: CDR1 DFQATT, CDR2 SNEGSKA (reference sequence). V dropped 0 bases and J dropped 7; count of bases not matched to a gene: 8. CDR3 sequence (DNA): TGCAGTGCTAGAGATCCGGGACAGGGGACACTTGAAGCTTTCTTT. Protein sequence: CSARDPGQGTLEAFF.

In its sample, this clonotype was seen many times. The chain employs TRBV3-1 and TRBJ2-7; D ambiguous. This CDR3 has 14 amino acids. The V gene's germline CDR1 is LGHDT and CDR2 YNNKEL (reference sequence). V lost 3 bases, J lost 0 bases, and 9 bases lay in between. CDR3 nucleotide sequence: TGTGCCAGCAGCCATGCGACGGTCTCCTACGAGCAGTACTTC. Amino acids: CASSHATVSYEQYF.

The sample holds a few counts of this clonotype. This rearrangement joins TRBV5-4 to TRBJ2-1; perhaps TRBD1 as D (6 bases). The germline V gene encodes CDR1 SGHNT and CDR2 YYREEE (reference sequence). V was trimmed by 5 bases and J by 8 bases, leaving 11 bases between them. CDR3 size: 12 residues. The CDR3 is CASRGQTYEQFF. CDR3 in DNA: TGTGCCAGCAGAGGACAGACGTATGAGCAGTTCTTC.

This clonotype was recorded at least ten times. The chain has TRBV6-1 and TRBJ1-5; D not resolved. This CDR3 is 11 amino acids long. In germline, CDR1 is MNHNS, CDR2 SASEGT. Trimming stripped 4 bases from V and 7 bases from J, with 5 bases between. CDR3 in amino acids: CASSGAQPQHF. In nucleotides, the CDR3 is TGTGCCAGCAGTGGGGCCCAGCCCCAGCATTTT.

This clonotype has at least ten counts. The chain joins TRBV7-2 to TRBJ1-2; weak D call: TRBD1 (5 bases). Germline CDR1 is SGHTA and CDR2 is FQGNSA. V was clipped by 2 bases and J by 8 bases, with 21 bases between them. This CDR3 has 16 amino acids. CDR3 in DNA: TGTGCCAGCAGCTTAAACCCCCGGGGGGAGGGCCAAGGCTACACCTTC. Its protein product is CASSLNPRGEGQGYTF.

The table lists this clonotype with many counts. This chain links TRBV2 with TRBJ2-7; TRBD2 matches at 10 bases. Trimming took 2 bases from V and 3 from J; bases not matched to a gene: 7. There are 16 residues in the CDR3. The V gene's germline CDR1 is SNHLY and CDR2 FYNNEI. This CDR3 reads CASSEQSGRAVYEQYF. For the CDR3, the DNA is TGTGCCAGCAGTGAACAGAGCGGGAGGGCCGTCTACGAGCAGTACTTC.

The rearrangement links TRBV6-1 to TRBJ2-7, with TRBD2 matching over 10 bases. CDR3 size: 15 residues. CDR1 is MNHNS and CDR2 is SASEGT in the germline V gene. J lost 2 bases, V lost 3 bases, and 4 bases had no gene match. The CDR3, as DNA: TGTGCCAGCAGTGATAGAGGACTAGCGGCCTACGAGCAGTACTTC. Translated: CASSDRGLAAYEQYF.

There are many counts of this clonotype. The chain joins TRBV7-8 to TRBJ1-2, with D tentatively TRBD1 (6 bases). The CDR3 extends over 16 amino acids. Germline CDR1 and CDR2: SGHVS and FQNEAQ. The V end lost 1 base, the J end lost 0 bases, and 12 bases lay between the germline ends. Written as DNA, the CDR3 is TGTGCCAGCAGCTTAGGGGGAGGGGGTCCTAACTATGGCTACACCTTC. It specifies CASSLGGGGPNYGYTF.